These 28 T cell receptor beta chains originate from one sample sequenced in a study of blood T cell repertoires in COVID-19. Sequencing was performed with immunoSEQ multiplex PCR; in TCRdb, only in-frame clones are kept and a portion is missing. This table has about 160,000 clones, about 93% appearing once. What was sequenced was peripheral blood. These receptors were collected from a woman aged 50 to 60 with acute or convalescent COVID-19.

The chain carries TRBV2 and TRBJ2-7, with a tentative D call TRBD2 (6 bases). The V gene's germline CDR1 is SNHLY and CDR2 FYNNEI. The CDR3 loop spans 12 amino acids. The V end lost 8 bases, the J end lost 1 base, and 9 bases lay between the germline ends. The CDR3 loop reads CASGGTSYEQYF. The DNA of the CDR3 is TGTGCCAGCGGGGGGACTTCCTACGAGCAGTACTTC.

This rearrangement joins TRBV9 to TRBJ2-1; perhaps TRBD1 as D (6 bases). The V gene's germline CDR1 is SGDLS and CDR2 YYNGEE. This CDR3 comprises 16 residues. Trimming pared 0 bases from V and 0 bases from J, leaving 10 bases between. CDR3 bases: TGTGCCAGCAGCGTAGGTCAGGGGAGCTCCTACAATGAGCAGTTCTTC. Translation gives CASSVGQGSSYNEQFF.

This chain connects TRBV10-3 to TRBJ2-7; D is perhaps TRBD1 (6 bases). The V gene lost 1 base and the J gene lost 6 bases, with 19 bases spanning the gap. The CDR3 consists of 16 residues. Germline V CDR1 and CDR2: ENHRY, SYGVKD. The CDR3 DNA is TGTGCCATCAGTGAGTTATTGGGACACCCCCTCCCCGAGCAGTACTTC. Translated: CAISELLGHPLPEQYF.

The V gene is TRBV30, the J gene TRBJ1-1; D gene uncertain. V was shortened by 8 bases and J by 0 bases, with 10 bases between the two germline ends. The germline V gene has CDR1 GTSNPN and CDR2 SVGIG (reference sequence). The CDR3 loop spans 12 amino acids. CDR3 DNA sequence: TGTGCCCTCACCGCAGTGAACACTGAAGCTTTCTTT. Its protein is CALTAVNTEAFF.

The CDR3 here is CASSLEVGGLYNEQFF. The DNA for the CDR3 is TGCGCCAGCAGCTTGGAGGTGGGAGGACTATACAATGAGCAGTTCTTC. The rearrangement uses TRBV5-1 and TRBJ2-1, with D perhaps matching TRBD2 (6 bases). The CDR3 runs 16 residues. V shed 0 bases and J shed 4 bases, with 14 bases lying between them. The germline V gene encodes CDR1 SGHRS and CDR2 YFSETQ.

J is TRBJ2-1 and V is TRBV6-5; 12 bases map to TRBD2. The CDR3 has 14 amino acids. V lost 7 bases, J lost 9 bases, and 7 bases stayed unmatched. Germline V gives CDR1 MNHEY, CDR2 SVGAGI. The CDR3 spells CASTLLAGGGEQFF. CDR3 coding DNA: TGTGCCAGCACCCTACTAGCGGGAGGTGGTGAGCAGTTCTTC.

The genes are TRBV10-3 and TRBJ1-5, with 7 bases aligning to TRBD1. This CDR3 has 15 amino acids. In germline, CDR1 is ENHRY, CDR2 SYGVKD. Unmatched junction bases numbered 5, after V lost 3 bases and J lost 3 bases. CDR3 coding DNA: TGTGCCATCAGTGAAGAGACAGGGTTCAATCAGCCCCAGCATTTT. This sequence encodes CAISEETGFNQPQHF.

This rearrangement joins TRBV2 to TRBJ2-1, with TRBD2 matching over 7 bases. Germline assignment: CDR1 SNHLY and CDR2 FYNNEI. CDR3 length: 14 residues. Unmatched junction bases numbered 8, after V lost 6 bases and J lost 6 bases. CDR3 sequence reads: CASSRGRASNEQFF. The CDR3 DNA follows: TGTGCCAGCAGCAGAGGGAGGGCCTCCAATGAGCAGTTCTTC.

The chain couples TRBV7-9 to TRBJ1-1; D may be TRBD1 (5 bases). The V end lost 5 bases, the J end lost 6 bases, and 16 bases lay between the germline ends. CDR1 and CDR2 (germline): SEHNR, FQNEAQ (reference sequence). The CDR3 is made up of 14 amino acids. The CDR3 here is CASSPHRGRSEAFF. The CDR3 DNA is TGTGCCAGCAGCCCTCACCGGGGGAGGTCTGAAGCTTTCTTT.

The chain uses TRBV13 and TRBJ1-2; 8 bases are shared with TRBD1. This CDR3 contains 16 residues. V trimming: 5 bases; J trimming: 2 bases; junction bases outside the gene matches: 10. CDR1 is PRHDT, CDR2 FYEKMQ, per germline (reference sequence). CDR3 DNA: TGTGCCAGCAGCCCACCACCGGGACAGGACAACTATGGCTACACCTTC. Amino acid sequence: CASSPPPGQDNYGYTF.

This chain uses TRBV28 with TRBJ1-1; D is unclear. Trimming took 8 bases from V and 5 from J, leaving 18 bases between them. The CDR3 is made up of 14 amino acids. CDR1 and CDR2 from the germline V gene are MDHEN and SYDVKM. The CDR3: CASYSTFGKTEAFF. The CDR3 DNA sequence: TGTGCCAGCTACTCGACATTCGGTAAGACTGAAGCTTTCTTT.

CDR3 loop: CASSSASSGGPNSYNEQFF. In nucleotides, the CDR3 is TGTGCCAGCAGCTCGGCGAGTAGCGGGGGGCCGAATAGCTACAATGAGCAGTTCTTC. V gene TRBV9 combines with J gene TRBJ2-1; 10 positions agree with TRBD2. Trimming took 4 bases from V and 3 from J; bases not matched to a gene: 16. This CDR3 has 19 residues. Germline CDR1 reads SGDLS; CDR2 reads YYNGEE.

The V gene is TRBV18, the J gene TRBJ2-5; 8 bases match TRBD1. In germline, CDR1 is KGHSH, CDR2 LQKENI. The CDR3 sequence is 15 residues long. V shed 3 bases, J shed 4 bases, and the junction held 7 bases outside the gene matches. The CDR3 sequence: CASSPKFRGPETQYF. The CDR3 coding sequence is TGTGCCAGCTCACCGAAATTCAGGGGGCCAGAGACCCAGTACTTC. Filled out from reference TRBV18 and TRBJ2-5, the complete variable domain reads NAGVMQNPRHLVRRRGQEARLRCSPMKGHSHVYWYRQLPEEGLKFMVYLQKENIIDESGMPKERFSAEFPKEGPSILRIQQVVRGDSAAYFCASSPKFRGPETQYFGPGTRLLVL.

The genes are TRBV5-6 and TRBJ1-1, with D possibly matching TRBD1 (6 bases). The V gene lost 5 bases and the J gene lost 6 bases, with 17 bases spanning the gap. The CDR3 covers 14 residues. The germline CDR1 and CDR2 sequences are SGHDT and YYEEEE. The CDR3 nucleotides are TGTGCCAGCAGGACCCGTGGGGGCAGCCCTGAAGCTTTCTTT. It specifies CASRTRGGSPEAFF.

Of note for this clone: At the DNA level, this CDR3 is encoded by other sequences in the same sample as well. This sequence joins TRBV30 and TRBJ1-1, with D tentatively TRBD1 (5 bases). Germline V CDR1 and CDR2: GTSNPN, SVGIG (reference sequence). Trimming took off 2 bases at V and 3 bases at J, with 10 bases between the two ends. The CDR3 is 13 residues long. The DNA for the CDR3 is TGTGCCTGGAGTAGGGGAGGCGACACTGAAGCTTTCTTT. This codes for CAWSRGGDTEAFF.

V is TRBV28 and J is TRBJ1-1; 7 positions match TRBD1. With 5 bases clipped from V and 8 bases from J, the junction kept 5 bases outside the gene matches. The germline V gene has CDR1 MDHEN and CDR2 SYDVKM. The CDR3 consists of 12 residues. The CDR3 sequence: CASSLLDREAFF. In DNA, the CDR3 is TGTGCCAGCAGTCTTCTGGACAGGGAAGCTTTCTTT.

The rearrangement joins TRBV3-1 (or the pseudogene TRBV3-2) to TRBJ2-1; D is perhaps TRBD1 (6 bases). Trimming removed 0 bases at V and 8 bases at J, with 11 bases between. The CDR3 has 14 residues. Germline V gene sequence: CDR1 LGHDT, CDR2 YNNKEL (reference sequence). The CDR3 DNA reads TGTGCCAGCAGCCAAGAGGCCAGGGGAGATGAGCAGTTCTTC. Translated, it gives CASSQEARGDEQFF.

The chain joins TRBV24-1 to TRBJ2-1, with D possibly being TRBD1 (6 bases). Trimming took 4 bases from V and 8 from J, leaving 14 bases between them. Germline V gene data show CDR1 as KGHDR and CDR2 as SFDVKD. The CDR3 totals 14 residues. The CDR3 here is CATSDYRQADEQFF. CDR3 bases: TGTGCCACCAGTGACTACAGACAGGCCGATGAGCAGTTCTTC.

DNA for the CDR3: TGCGCCAGCAGCCAAGATACGGGGGAAAAACTGTTTTTT. Translating it yields CASSQDTGEKLFF. The chain links TRBV4-3 to TRBJ1-4, with D uncertain. The V gene lost 0 bases and the J gene lost 8 bases, with 7 bases spanning the gap. CDR3 length: 13 amino acids. Germline CDR1 reads LGHNA; CDR2 reads YSLEER.

Comments on this clone: The same CDR3 arises from other DNA sequences in this sample as well. This chain links TRBV20-1 with TRBJ2-7; 7 bases are a match to TRBD2. The CDR3 extends over 11 amino acids. V trimming: 3 bases; J trimming: 5 bases; junction bases outside the gene matches: 1. In germline, CDR1 is DFQATT, CDR2 SNEGSKA (reference sequence). The CDR3 DNA sequence: TGCAGTGCTAGTAGCGGGCACGAGCAGTACTTC. It specifies CSASSGHEQYF.

This clone was seen once. The rearrangement links TRBV19 to TRBJ2-3; 8 bases agree with TRBD2. CDR3 size: 15 residues. Trimming cost V 3 bases and J 4 bases; bases outside gene matches: 6. The germline V gene encodes CDR1 LNHDA and CDR2 SQIVND (reference sequence). CDR3 sequence reads: CASSMGLEGADTQYF. CDR3 nucleotides: TGTGCCAGTAGTATGGGACTAGAAGGAGCAGATACGCAGTATTTT.

The genes are TRBV27 and TRBJ1-3; no clear D gene. The CDR3 sequence is 16 residues long. Germline values: CDR1 MNHEY, CDR2 SMNVEV (reference sequence). V dropped 5 bases and J dropped 0 bases, with 14 bases sitting between them. The DNA for the CDR3 is TGTGCCAGCAGTCTTCGACTTAACTTCTCTGGAAACACCATATATTTT. This codes for CASSLRLNFSGNTIYF.

The chain recombines TRBV4-3 with TRBJ1-3; 7 bases agree with TRBD1. The junction had 2 bases not matched to a gene; V was cut back by 1 base and J by 2 bases. The CDR3 extends over 15 amino acids. Germline V lookup: CDR1 LGHNA, CDR2 YSLEER. CDR3 sequence: CASSQGGGAGNTIYF. The CDR3 DNA reads TGCGCCAGCAGCCAAGGAGGGGGCGCTGGAAACACCATATATTTT.

The chain links TRBV14 to TRBJ1-1; D might be TRBD1 (6 bases). This CDR3 is built from 13 residues. Germline V gene lookup returns CDR1 SGHDN and CDR2 FVKESK. The ends were cut back, 4 bases at V and 11 bases at J, with 17 bases in the middle. Here the CDR3 DNA reads TGTGCCAGCAGCCCCTTTATGACAGGTAACGCTTTCTTT. Protein: CASSPFMTGNAFF.

Only one count was recorded for this clone. This chain joins TRBV10-3 and TRBJ1-3; tentative D call: TRBD1 (6 bases). V was clipped by 4 bases and J by 4 bases, with 11 bases between them. CDR3 length equals 14 residues. CDR1 and CDR2 from the germline V gene are ENHRY and SYGVKD. This CDR3 is CAISAPGTGNTIYF. Here the CDR3 DNA reads TGTGCCATCAGTGCACCCGGGACAGGAAACACCATATATTTT.

This chain uses TRBV6-5 with TRBJ2-2; D is possibly TRBD1 (7 bases). Germline CDR1 and CDR2: MNHEY and SVGAGI. V lost 7 bases and J lost 3, with 12 bases in between. The CDR3 runs to 14 residues. CDR3 amino acids: CASMEGADTGELFF. CDR3 nucleotides: TGTGCCAGCATGGAGGGGGCGGACACCGGGGAGCTGTTTTTT.

The chain has TRBV7-8 and TRBJ1-1; D not resolved. Germline values: CDR1 SGHVS, CDR2 FQNEAQ. The CDR3 length is 13 residues. The germline V and J ends were trimmed by 5 bases and 2 bases, with 9 bases remaining between them. CDR3 sequence: CASSQRRNTEAFF. The CDR3 region has the DNA TGTGCCAGCAGCCAAAGGAGAAACACTGAAGCTTTCTTT.

The rearrangement links TRBV24-1 to TRBJ2-1, with TRBD1 as a possible D gene (5 bases). This CDR3 region has 13 residues. Germline V gene sequence: CDR1 KGHDR, CDR2 SFDVKD. Trimming shortened V by 9 bases and J by 4 bases, and 12 bases separated the two germline ends. The CDR3 DNA sequence: TGTGCCACCGGGGATAAGGGGTACAATGAGCAGTTCTTC. This sequence encodes CATGDKGYNEQFF.